This TCR beta chain comes out of a study of blood T cells in healthy people across ages. Study-wide results and limits: Across samples, TCR beta diversity tracked strongly with naive T cell percentage. The authors considered diversity estimates from one million T cells to be underestimates.

Using a J-beta primer mix together with a sample-barcoded 5' primer, a second PCR was run for roughly 6 to 12 cycles. All samples gave at least 2.5 million CDR3-containing paired-end reads. TCRdb re-called the 5' RACE reads through MiXCR, storing one row per CDR3 protein. The repertoire consists of 1.4 million to 1.5 million distinct CDR3 sequences, with around 42% occurring once and the leading ten covering around 8%. Of note for this clonotype: Its specificity is unknown.

It was approximately 9 milliliters of peripheral blood that were drawn from each donor. The sequenced material came from blood. The clonotype comes from a young woman in good health.

As DNA, the CDR3 is TGCAGTGCTAGACAATTTTCGCTGGGTCGCAATGAGCAGTTCTTC. As protein: CSARQFSLGRNEQFF. This sequence joins TRBV20-1 and TRBJ2-1; D gene uncertain. CDR3 size: 15 residues. Germline V gives CDR1 DFQATT, CDR2 SNEGSKA (reference sequence). The ends were cut back, 2 bases at V and 6 bases at J, with 17 bases in the middle.